What follows are 14 T cell receptor beta chains derived from one specimen sequenced in a study of sequential checkpoint blockade in melanoma. TCRdb's copy holds only in-frame clones and misses some; the assay was immunoSEQ multiplex PCR. Here the sample spans 15,000 or so clones, over 70% being singletons. Specified treatment: randomized to nivolumab then ipilimumab (arm A) or the reverse (arm B). This sample comprised CD8+ T cells sorted from blood (inferred from file names), obtained from a patient given nivolumab and ipilimumab in sequence. The receptor set was obtained from a human donor with melanoma.

The CDR3 coding sequence is TGTGCCAGTAGTAGCGGGAGGGTCGGCGGGGAGCTGTTTTTT. Translating gives CASSSGRVGGELFF. This chain uses TRBV9 with TRBJ2-2, with 11 bases lining up with TRBD2. The CDR3 contains 14 residues. The ends lost 8 bases at V and 7 bases at J; junction bases unmatched: 7. CDR1 is SGDLS, CDR2 YYNGEE, per germline.

CDR3 in DNA: TGTGCCAGCAGCTCGGGTCCCTACGACTACACCGGGGAGCTGTTTTTT. It codes for CASSSGPYDYTGELFF. V gene TRBV7-8 combines with J gene TRBJ2-2; the D is unclear. This CDR3 comprises 16 residues. The germline gives CDR1 SGHVS, CDR2 FQNEAQ. Trimming cost V 4 bases and J 3 bases, with 15 bases left between them.

The J gene is TRBJ2-3, the V gene TRBV5-1; TRBD1 aligns across 12 bases. Looked up from germline, CDR1 is SGHRS and CDR2 is YFSETQ. The CDR3 totals 16 residues. Losses at the gene ends were 1 base for V and 2 bases for J; bases not matched to a gene: 2. DNA of the CDR3: TGCGCCAGCAGCTTGCTGGGACAGGGGGCCACAGATACGCAGTATTTT. This translates into CASSLLGQGATDTQYF. Drawing the rest from reference TRBV5-1 and TRBJ2-3, the complete variable domain is KAGVTQTPRYLIKTRGQQVTLSCSPISGHRSVSWYQQTPGQGLQFLFEYFSETQRNKGNFPGRFSGRQFSNSRSEMNVSTLELGDSALYLCASSLLGQGATDTQYFGPGTRLTVL.

This sequence joins TRBV10-1 and TRBJ2-4, with TRBD1 matching 8 bases. Trimming cost V 5 bases and J 7 bases; bases outside gene matches: 10. The CDR3 totals 15 residues. The germline CDR1 and CDR2 sequences are WNHNN and SYGVQD (reference sequence). The CDR3 protein is CASSTGAGGENIQYF. DNA of the CDR3: TGCGCCAGCAGTACCGGGGCAGGGGGCGAGAACATTCAGTACTTC.

This clone was seen only a few times. V and J are TRBV19 and TRBJ1-2; D may be TRBD1 (5 bases). This CDR3 comprises 14 residues. Germline values: CDR1 LNHDA, CDR2 SQIVND (reference sequence). V lost 3 bases to trimming and J lost 4 bases, with 12 bases between them. The CDR3 reads CASSIALDSYGYTF. As DNA, the CDR3 is TGTGCCAGTAGTATTGCCCTTGACAGCTATGGCTACACCTTC.

The chain couples TRBV4-3 to TRBJ2-7; D is uncertain. Germline V gene data show CDR1 as LGHNA and CDR2 as YSLEER. The V gene lost 4 bases and the J gene lost 0 bases, with 13 bases spanning the gap. The CDR3 is 15 residues long. The CDR3 loop is CASSPFQELSYEQYF. In DNA, the CDR3 is TGCGCCAGCAGCCCTTTTCAGGAACTCTCCTACGAGCAGTACTTC.

This CDR3 is CASSLYLAGSINEQFF. As DNA, the CDR3 is TGTGCCAGCAGCCTCTACCTAGCGGGCTCAATTAATGAGCAGTTCTTC. This chain connects TRBV7-6 to TRBJ2-1; TRBD2 matches 8 bases. The CDR3 runs to 16 residues. Trimming took 5 bases from V and 7 from J; bases not matched to a gene: 13. CDR1 and CDR2 from the germline V gene are SGHVS and FNYEAQ. The full variable domain, completed using reference TRBV7-6 and TRBJ2-1, is GAGVSQSPRYKVTKRGQDVALRCDPISGHVSLYWYRQALGQGPEFLTYFNYEAQQDKSGLPNDRFSAERPEGSISTLTIQRTEQRDSAMYRCASSLYLAGSINEQFFGPGTRLTVL.

The chain's CDR3 is CASSSGGGEQFF. CDR3 DNA sequence: TGTGCCAGCAGCTCGGGTGGGGGGGAGCAGTTCTTC. The V and J genes are TRBV5-6 and TRBJ2-1; TRBD2 might be the D (6 bases). The CDR3 consists of 12 residues. Trimming stripped 3 bases from V and 10 bases from J, with 11 bases between. CDR1 SGHDT and CDR2 YYEEEE come from the germline V gene.

The chain is built from TRBV4-3 and TRBJ2-3; 7 bases map to TRBD2. CDR3 length: 15 amino acids. CDR1 LGHNA and CDR2 YSLEER come from the germline V gene. V trimming: 0 bases; J trimming: 7 bases; junction bases outside the gene matches: 7. The CDR3 DNA reads TGCGCCAGCAGCCAAGAGGCAGGGAGGGCAAATACGCAGTATTTT. This translates into CASSQEAGRANTQYF.

J is TRBJ2-3 and V is TRBV7-6; 7 nucleotides match TRBD1. J gave up 2 bases and V 4 bases, and 6 bases lay outside the gene matches. The CDR3 consists of 15 residues. CDR1 and CDR2 (germline): SGHVS, FNYEAQ. CDR3 coding DNA: TGTGCCAGCAGCTCCCGGGACAGCCCCACAGATACGCAGTATTTT. Protein sequence: CASSSRDSPTDTQYF. Drawing the rest from reference TRBV7-6 and TRBJ2-3, the complete variable domain is GAGVSQSPRYKVTKRGQDVALRCDPISGHVSLYWYRQALGQGPEFLTYFNYEAQQDKSGLPNDRFSAERPEGSISTLTIQRTEQRDSAMYRCASSSRDSPTDTQYFGPGTRLTVL.

This clone is labeled medium-sized. The chain employs TRBV19 and TRBJ1-5; D is ambiguous. Germline loops: CDR1 LNHDA, CDR2 SQIVND (reference sequence). The CDR3 is made up of 15 amino acids. With 1 base removed from V and 8 bases from J, the gap between germline ends came to 15 bases. The CDR3 region has the DNA TGTGCCAGTAGTATAGTTCGCTACCCTGTGGAGCCCCAGCATTTT. This codes for CASSIVRYPVEPQHF.

The chain recombines TRBV6-9 with TRBJ2-7; TRBD2 agrees at 13 bases. The CDR3 is made up of 15 amino acids. The junction had 4 bases not matched to a gene; V was cut back by 5 bases and J by 3 bases. Per the germline V gene, CDR1 is MNHGY and CDR2 is SVAAGI. This CDR3 is CASSLGTSGDYEQYV. The CDR3 bases are TGTGCCAGCAGTCTTGGGACTAGCGGGGACTACGAGCAGTACGTC.

The rearrangement uses TRBV19 and TRBJ1-5; no definite D call. The V gene lost 5 bases and the J gene lost 1 base, with 15 bases spanning the gap. The CDR3 is made up of 16 amino acids. Germline CDR1 is LNHDA and CDR2 is SQIVND (reference sequence). The CDR3 loop reads CASSGRMMGSNQPQHF. CDR3 sequence (DNA): TGTGCCAGTAGTGGGAGGATGATGGGAAGCAATCAGCCCCAGCATTTT.

The chain employs TRBV13 and TRBJ1-4; 8 bases are a match to TRBD1. CDR3 length: 14 amino acids. J gave up 8 bases and V 5 bases, and 7 bases lay outside the gene matches. In germline, CDR1 is PRHDT, CDR2 FYEKMQ (reference sequence). This CDR3 is CASSIQGVEEKLFF. The CDR3 DNA is TGTGCCAGCAGCATACAGGGGGTAGAGGAAAAACTGTTTTTT. Together with reference TRBV13 and TRBJ1-4, the CDR3 gives the full variable domain: AAGVIQSPRHLIKEKRETATLKCYPIPRHDTVYWYQQGPGQDPQFLISFYEKMQSDKGSIPDRFSAQQFSDYHSELNMSSLELGDSALYFCASSIQGVEEKLFFGSGTQLSVL.